The entry below gives a single T cell receptor (beta chain) sequence along with its context. The CDR3 loop spans 15 amino acids. The V gene's germline CDR1 is GTSNPN and CDR2 SVGIG (reference sequence). The V and J ends lost 5 bases and 1 base, in that order; junction bases with no gene match: 10. TCRdb keeps only in-frame clones here, not all; method: immunoSEQ multiplex PCR. The sample yields more than 200,000 clones, 85% to 90% seen once. Everyone who took part was 18 to 89 years old, and they came from over 20 US areas. Participant reports of clinical history set cohort assignment. Two negative PCRs, clearance, or symptom resolution had been documented for recovered Cohort 3 donors. This specimen belongs to a study of blood T cell repertoires in COVID-19. Across the study: Sources were T cells, B-cell-depleted T cells, or PBMCs; the material itself was cDNA or gDNA.

The chain couples TRBV30 to TRBJ1-1, with 7 positions matching TRBD1. The sequenced sample consisted of PBMCs or T cells enriched from blood (not recorded which). The receptor comes from a man in his forties or fifties who had recovered from COVID-19. The CDR3 DNA reads TGTGCCTGGGCCGGGACAGACGAGTCGAACACTGAAGCTTTCTTT. It yields the protein CAWAGTDESNTEAFF.